This TCR beta chain emerged from a study of human T cells and chemical hapten exposure. Whole-study findings and limits: The study found that PT1 expanded TCR counts correlated positively with patch test score.

Notes on this clonotype: Its target is unknown.

The germline V and J ends were trimmed by 2 bases and 5 bases, with 13 bases remaining between them. The germline V gene encodes CDR1 DFQATT and CDR2 SNEGSKA (reference sequence). The CDR3 is 15 amino acids. TCRdb ran MiXCR on the RACE reads and lists one entry per CDR3 protein. The data contain 270,000 or so distinct CDR3 sequences, roughly 7.7% of them singletons. Indicated time point: pre-sensitization, week 0. Sample treatment: therapeutic diphenylcyclopropenone sensitization with weekly scalp DPC. The TCR comes from a young man with alopecia areata. Some clones in this sample may be carry-over from other donors' samples. The sample here was whole blood, taken in connection with sensitization to the hapten diphenylcyclopropenone (DPC). V is TRBV20-1 and J is TRBJ1-6, with TRBD1 as a possible D gene (5 bases). This CDR3 reads CSARNRPGHNSPLHF. In DNA form, the CDR3 reads TGCAGTGCTAGAAACAGGCCCGGCCATAATTCACCCCTCCACTTT.